The 21 T cell receptor beta chains given below trace back to one sample, sequenced in a study of shared clonotypes between healthy human individuals. The method was immunoSEQ multiplex PCR; TCRdb's version includes in-frame clones alone and lacks a portion of them. The sample consists of about 490,000 clones, 76% of them appearing once. The sequenced sample consisted of PBMCs. All receptors come from a woman aged 40 to 50 in good health. Some clones in this sample may be carry-over from other donors' samples.

This clone is a singleton in its sample. The J gene is TRBJ1-4, the V gene TRBV5-1, with 8 bases lining up with TRBD1. V lost 3 bases to trimming and J lost 5 bases; unmatched junction nucleotides: 3. This CDR3 region has 14 residues. CDR1 is SGHRS, CDR2 YFSETQ, per germline. The CDR3 DNA reads TGCGCCAGCAGCTACCAGGGGGCGAATGAAAAACTGTTTTTT. This codes for CASSYQGANEKLFF.

The rearrangement links TRBV5-6 to TRBJ2-3, with unresolved D. The germline V gene has CDR1 SGHDT and CDR2 YYEEEE. The V and J ends lost 2 bases and 2 bases respectively, with 9 bases between them. CDR3 length equals 14 residues. The DNA for the CDR3 is TGTGCCAGCAGCTTTCCAACACACACAGATACGCAGTATTTT. Encoded protein: CASSFPTHTDTQYF. The entire variable domain, with the rest obtained from reference TRBV5-6 and TRBJ2-3, is as follows: DAGVTQSPTHLIKTRGQQVTLRCSPKSGHDTVSWYQQALGQGPQFIFQYYEEEERQRGNFPDRFSGHQFPNYSSELNVNALLLGDSALYLCASSFPTHTDTQYFGPGTRLTVL.

This clone has a single count. V gene TRBV27 combines with J gene TRBJ2-4, with D tentatively TRBD1 or TRBD2 (6 bases each). The length of the CDR3 is 15 residues. Deletions cut 7 bases from V and 6 bases from J, with 19 bases between. The germline gives CDR1 MNHEY, CDR2 SMNVEV (reference sequence). The CDR3 loop is CASILRGRRINIQYF. The CDR3 DNA reads as TGTGCCAGCATACTCCGGGGGCGTCGGATAAACATTCAGTACTTC.

The rearrangement uses TRBV5-4 and TRBJ2-3; D tentatively reads TRBD1 or TRBD2 (5 bases each). V was clipped by 0 bases and J by 4 bases, with 12 bases between them. Germline lookup yields CDR1 SGHNT and CDR2 YYREEE (reference sequence). The CDR3 has 15 residues. The CDR3 sequence: CASSLEGPLSDTQYF. As DNA, the CDR3 is TGTGCCAGCAGCTTGGAGGGACCCTTATCAGATACGCAGTATTTT.

There are a few counts of this clone. The chain couples TRBV7-8 to TRBJ1-5; D remains unclear. With 4 bases removed from V and 1 base from J, the gap between germline ends came to 11 bases. Germline CDR1 and CDR2: SGHVS and FQNEAQ. The CDR3 is made up of 15 amino acids. DNA for the CDR3: TGTGCCAGCAGCTACCTCTGGGAGAGCAATCAGCCCCAGCATTTT. Its translation is CASSYLWESNQPQHF.

CDR3 coding DNA: TGCAGCGTTGAAGATAGTGGGGGCGAGGAAAAACTGTTTTTT. Amino acid sequence: CSVEDSGGEEKLFF. This sequence joins TRBV29-1 and TRBJ1-4; tentatively, D is TRBD1 (6 bases). Germline V lookup: CDR1 SQVTM, CDR2 ANQGSEA. Trimming removed 0 bases from V and 8 bases from J, with 13 bases in between. This CDR3 comprises 14 residues.

This chain uses TRBV10-3 with TRBJ1-2, with a possible D match to TRBD1 (5 bases). The ends were cut back, 6 bases at V and 2 bases at J, with 16 bases in the middle. CDR1 and CDR2 (germline): ENHRY, SYGVKD. This CDR3 spans 15 amino acids. This chain's CDR3 is CAIRPDQGGNYGYTF. CDR3 DNA sequence: TGTGCCATCAGGCCAGATCAGGGAGGGAACTATGGCTACACCTTC.

The V and J genes are TRBV6-6 and TRBJ1-2; D may be TRBD1 (5 bases). V was trimmed by 4 bases and J by 2 bases, leaving 8 bases between them. Per the germline V gene, CDR1 is MNHNY and CDR2 is SVGAGI (reference sequence). The CDR3 covers 13 residues. For the CDR3, the DNA is TGTGCCAGCAGTTGGGGGGGGAACTATGGCTACACCTTC. Protein: CASSWGGNYGYTF.

The chain combines TRBV18 with TRBJ2-5; possibly TRBD1 for D (5 bases). Trimming took 1 base from V and 1 from J, leaving 7 bases between them. From germline, CDR1 is KGHSH and CDR2 LQKENI. This CDR3 region has 14 residues. The CDR3 reads CASSPLTVQETQYF. For the CDR3, the DNA is TGTGCCAGCTCACCACTGACAGTCCAAGAGACCCAGTACTTC.

The gene calls are TRBV5-1 and TRBJ2-5; D possibly uses TRBD1 or TRBD2 (5 bases each). This CDR3 has 15 residues. In germline, CDR1 is SGHRS, CDR2 YFSETQ. The V end lost 6 bases, the J end lost 0 bases, and 15 bases lay between the germline ends. CDR3 loop: CASTPGTAHQETQYF. The CDR3 DNA reads as TGCGCCAGCACTCCGGGGACGGCACACCAAGAGACCCAGTACTTC.

V usage is TRBV18 and J usage is TRBJ1-4; D is unclear. Per germline, CDR1 KGHSH and CDR2 LQKENI. Trimming stripped 2 bases from V and 6 bases from J, with 7 bases between. The CDR3 totals 13 residues. The DNA of the CDR3 is TGTGCCAGCTCACCAGGGCAGGATGAAAAACTGTTTTTT. Translation: CASSPGQDEKLFF. The complete variable domain, with remaining parts taken from reference TRBV18 and TRBJ1-4, reads NAGVMQNPRHLVRRRGQEARLRCSPMKGHSHVYWYRQLPEEGLKFMVYLQKENIIDESGMPKERFSAEFPKEGPSILRIQQVVRGDSAAYFCASSPGQDEKLFFGSGTQLSVL.

The chain has TRBV7-9 and TRBJ2-7; 10 nucleotides line up with TRBD1. J lost 6 bases, V lost 4 bases, and 0 bases had no gene match. Germline values: CDR1 SEHNR, CDR2 FQNEAQ (reference sequence). The CDR3 extends over 12 amino acids. For the CDR3, the DNA is TGTGCCAGCAGCTGGGACAGGGGCGAGCAGTACTTC. Its protein is CASSWDRGEQYF.

V gene TRBV18 combines with J gene TRBJ2-3, with 9 bases that match TRBD2. V shed 3 bases and J 3 bases; nucleotides not matched to a gene: 4. The CDR3 is made up of 15 amino acids. CDR1 KGHSH and CDR2 LQKENI come from the germline V gene. CDR3 region: CASSPTSGLTDTQYF. The CDR3 DNA is TGTGCCAGCTCACCCACTAGCGGGTTGACAGATACGCAGTATTTT.

On this clone: A far larger clone is one nucleotide away, so this likely arose from a read error. The chain couples TRBV20-1 to TRBJ2-7; maybe TRBD1 (6 bases). Germline V gene lookup returns CDR1 DFQATT and CDR2 SNEGSKA (reference sequence). This CDR3 comprises 11 residues. CDR3 nucleotide sequence: TGCAGTGCTGGGGGCCCCTACGAGCAGTGCTTC. Translation gives CSAGGPYEQCF.

Worth noting for this clone: This likely traces to a read error, being one base from a far larger clone. The chain joins TRBV30 to TRBJ1-1; weak D call: TRBD1 (5 bases). V lost 5 bases, J lost 6 bases, and 10 bases lay in between. The CDR3 is made up of 11 amino acids. The V gene's germline CDR1 is GTSNPN and CDR2 SVGIG (reference sequence). CDR3 region: CAWGAMAEAFF. CDR3 nucleotide sequence: TGTGCCTGGGGGGCTATGGCTGAAGCTTTCTTT.

This rearrangement joins TRBV21-1 to TRBJ2-5; the DNA was not compared with TRBD2, the D call given in the table. TRBV21-1 counts as a pseudogene. This CDR3 spans 14 amino acids. The CDR3 DNA reads TGTGCCAGCAGCAAATGGGGAGACCAAGAGACCCAGTACTTC. It is translated as CASSKWGDQETQYF.

This chain joins TRBV14 and TRBJ1-1, with 10 bases lining up with TRBD1. Germline V CDR1 and CDR2: SGHDN, FVKESK. The ends lost 4 bases at V and 1 base at J; junction bases unmatched: 6. The CDR3 sequence is 16 residues long. In DNA, the CDR3 is TGTGCCAGCAGCCGACAGGGGGCCTTCCAGAACACTGAAGCTTTCTTT. Its protein is CASSRQGAFQNTEAFF.

This chain links TRBV7-8 with TRBJ2-5; TRBD2 matches at 14 bases. The V gene end was trimmed by 3 bases and the J gene end by 5 bases; junction bases not matched to a gene: 5. Germline CDR1 reads SGHVS; CDR2 reads FQNEAQ. This CDR3 comprises 16 residues. In DNA, the CDR3 is TGTGCCAGCAGCTTCCAGGGACTAGCGGGAGTTGAGACCCAGTACTTC. Translating gives CASSFQGLAGVETQYF.

The chain carries TRBV28 and TRBJ2-7; D might be TRBD1 (5 bases). Germline V gene sequence: CDR1 MDHEN, CDR2 SYDVKM. The V end was cut by 3 bases, the J end by 0 bases, with 15 bases between. The CDR3 length is 16 residues. CDR3 residues: CASSFLRRTPSYEQYF. As DNA, the CDR3 is TGTGCCAGCAGTTTTTTAAGGCGGACACCCTCCTACGAGCAGTACTTC.

The gene calls are TRBV2 and TRBJ2-1, with D maybe TRBD2 (5 bases). This CDR3 has 13 residues. Germline-derived CDR1 and CDR2 are SNHLY and FYNNEI. Trimming took 5 bases from V and 10 from J, leaving 15 bases between them. In DNA, the CDR3 is TGTGCCAGCAGTCGATTAGAGGGCATCGAGCAGTTCTTC. Encoded protein: CASSRLEGIEQFF.

This chain uses TRBV7-2 with TRBJ2-1; TRBD1 or TRBD2 may be the D gene (5 bases each). CDR3 length equals 14 residues. V lost 2 bases, J lost 7 bases, and 12 bases lay in between. Germline values: CDR1 SGHTA, CDR2 FQGNSA. The CDR3 protein is CASSLSRGPNEQFF. The CDR3 coding sequence is TGTGCCAGCAGCTTAAGTAGGGGACCTAATGAGCAGTTCTTC.